Shown below are 27 T cell receptor beta chains from a single sample sequenced in a study of identical twins. MiXCR was run by TCRdb on the 5' RACE reads, yielding one entry per CDR3 protein. The table has 570,000 or so distinct CDR3 sequences, roughly 9.9% seen once; the top ten hold approximately 3%. This sample was also put to use in a study of yellow fever vaccine responses in identical twins.

Specimen: PBMCs. The receptors were sampled from a woman between 18 and 30 years old in good health.

The sample holds a few counts of this clonotype. The chain recombines TRBV4-3 with TRBJ1-1; D gene uncertain. The V end lost 2 bases, the J end lost 0 bases, and 13 bases lay between the germline ends. The CDR3 sequence is 16 residues long. CDR1 and CDR2 (germline): LGHNA, YSLEER. CDR3 loop: CASSQMAGQMNTEAFF. In DNA form, the CDR3 reads TGCGCCAGCAGCCAAATGGCAGGTCAAATGAACACTGAAGCTTTCTTT.

The chain couples TRBV10-3 to TRBJ1-1; D is unclear. Trimming stripped 2 bases from V and 8 bases from J, with 9 bases between. Germline-derived CDR1 and CDR2 are ENHRY and SYGVKD. The CDR3 is 12 amino acids. CDR3 DNA: TGTGCCATCAGTGAGGGGGTTCTGGAAGCTTTCTTT. This codes for CAISEGVLEAFF.

This clonotype was observed at least ten times. The V gene is TRBV14, the J gene TRBJ2-1; TRBD2 is a possible D gene (6 bases). Germline CDR1 reads SGHDN; CDR2 reads FVKESK. V lost 2 bases to trimming and J lost 7 bases, with 12 bases between them. The CDR3 has 14 amino acids. The DNA of the CDR3 is TGTGCCAGCAGCCAAAGGGGACTTACAAATGAGCAGTTCTTC. This encodes CASSQRGLTNEQFF.

The chain carries TRBV6-6 and TRBJ2-1; D ambiguous. The CDR3 consists of 12 residues. Germline V gene sequence: CDR1 MNHNY, CDR2 SVGAGI (reference sequence). V gave up 7 bases and J gave up 6 bases, with 10 bases separating them. The CDR3 region has the DNA TGTGCCAGCAATTTGGACCTCAATGAGCAGTTCTTC. This encodes CASNLDLNEQFF.

This clonotype was found a few times. The chain couples TRBV10-3 to TRBJ2-1, with 9 bases fitting TRBD2. V was pared by 3 bases and J by 7 bases, with 4 bases of the junction left unmatched. CDR1 and CDR2 (germline): ENHRY, SYGVKD. This CDR3 contains 14 residues. The CDR3 bases are TGTGCCATCAGTGATGGGCGGGGGGGGAATGAGCAGTTCTTC. This gives the protein CAISDGRGGNEQFF.

This clonotype was observed a handful of times. The genes are TRBV15 and TRBJ2-2; D perhaps matches TRBD2 (7 bases). CDR3 length: 15 amino acids. V dropped 9 bases and J dropped 4 bases, with 18 bases sitting between them. Germline values: CDR1 LNHNV, CDR2 YYDKDF (reference sequence). CDR3 residues: CATADRGGRTGELFF. CDR3 bases: TGTGCCACGGCTGATAGGGGGGGGCGCACCGGGGAGCTGTTTTTT.

This clonotype appeared many times. The chain recombines TRBV5-1 with TRBJ2-4; the D gene is possibly TRBD1 (6 bases). This CDR3 contains 14 residues. Germline CDR1 and CDR2: SGHRS and YFSETQ. Trimming took off 1 base at V and 8 bases at J, with 13 bases between the two ends. This CDR3 is CASSLYQGLDIQYF. The CDR3 region has the DNA TGCGCCAGCAGCTTGTACCAGGGGTTGGACATTCAGTACTTC. The full variable domain, in which reference TRBV5-1 and TRBJ2-4 provide the parts outside the CDR3, is KAGVTQTPRYLIKTRGQQVTLSCSPISGHRSVSWYQQTPGQGLQFLFEYFSETQRNKGNFPGRFSGRQFSNSRSEMNVSTLELGDSALYLCASSLYQGLDIQYFGAGTRLSVL.

This clonotype showed up many times. The chain couples TRBV9 to TRBJ2-7; 7 nucleotides agree with TRBD2. The germline V gene encodes CDR1 SGDLS and CDR2 YYNGEE. The CDR3 runs to 13 residues. The junction had 5 bases not matched to a gene; V was cut back by 4 bases and J by 4 bases. CDR3 protein: CASSPGLVYEQYF. The CDR3 DNA follows: TGTGCCAGCAGCCCAGGACTAGTTTACGAGCAGTACTTC. Full variable domain (rest looked up from reference TRBV9 and TRBJ2-7): DSGVTQTPKHLITATGQRVTLRCSPRSGDLSVYWYQQSLDQGLQFLIQYYNGEERAKGNILERFSAQQFPDLHSELNLSSLELGDSALYFCASSPGLVYEQYFGPGTRLTVT.

The V and J genes are TRBV30 and TRBJ2-3; D possibly corresponds to TRBD2 (5 bases). The V gene lost 4 bases and the J gene lost 1 base, with 21 bases spanning the gap. There are 17 residues in the CDR3. CDR1 GTSNPN and CDR2 SVGIG come from the germline V gene (reference sequence). CDR3 amino acids: CAWTPSWSGSGTDTQYF. The CDR3, as DNA: TGTGCCTGGACTCCATCCTGGTCGGGGTCGGGCACAGATACGCAGTATTTT.

V and J are TRBV12-3 or TRBV12-4 and TRBJ2-1; no definite D call. CDR3 length equals 10 residues. V lost 5 bases and J lost 15, with 11 bases in between. The CDR3 protein is CASSARVRFF. The DNA of the CDR3 is TGTGCCAGCAGTGCCCGGGTTCGGTTCTTC.

This chain links TRBV6-2 or TRBV6-3 with TRBJ2-1, with D perhaps TRBD2 (6 bases). The CDR3 runs 13 residues. Trimming pared 9 bases from V and 8 bases from J, leaving 17 bases between. CDR1 and CDR2 from the germline V gene are MNHEY and SVGEGT. In nucleotides, the CDR3 is TGTGCCAGTTGTATGGGGGGTTTCTATGAGCAGTTCTTC. This sequence encodes CASCMGGFYEQFF.

There are many counts of this clonotype. CDR3 region: CASSLVGSEQFF. For the CDR3, the DNA is TGTGCCAGCAGCTTAGTCGGGTCGGAGCAGTTCTTC. This chain joins TRBV7-9 and TRBJ2-1; D is unresolved. The germline CDR1 and CDR2 sequences are SEHNR and FQNEAQ (reference sequence). The CDR3 sequence is 12 residues long. The V and J ends lost 1 base and 10 bases respectively, with 8 bases between them.

The chain employs TRBV29-1 and TRBJ2-7; 10 nucleotides match TRBD1. The CDR3 loop spans 14 amino acids. The V and J ends lost 4 bases and 3 bases, in that order; junction bases with no gene match: 6. CDR1 is SQVTM, CDR2 ANQGSEA, per germline. The CDR3 protein is CSVAGTGVIYEQYF. The DNA of the CDR3 is TGCAGCGTTGCCGGGACAGGGGTTATCTACGAGCAGTACTTC.

This clonotype was counted a few times. The chain joins TRBV5-1 to TRBJ2-5; D possibly corresponds to TRBD1 (6 bases). The germline V and J ends were trimmed by 7 bases and 2 bases, with 15 bases remaining between them. The CDR3 consists of 14 residues. Looked up from germline, CDR1 is SGHRS and CDR2 is YFSETQ. Here the CDR3 reads CASRIGQLQETQYF. The CDR3 DNA is TGCGCCAGCCGGATAGGACAGTTACAAGAGACCCAGTACTTC.

A few counts support this clonotype. The chain carries TRBV29-1 and TRBJ2-7; D might be TRBD1 (6 bases). CDR1 is SQVTM, CDR2 ANQGSEA, per germline. Trimming pared 5 bases from V and 5 bases from J, leaving 22 bases between. The CDR3 contains 15 residues. CDR3 region: CSVRRTALFTDEQYF. The CDR3 coding sequence is TGCAGCGTTAGGCGGACAGCCCTCTTCACGGACGAGCAGTACTTC.

This clonotype was detected a few times. J is TRBJ1-2 and V is TRBV5-1; no reliable D call. V lost 0 bases and J 8 bases, leaving 11 bases between the germline ends. The germline V gene encodes CDR1 SGHRS and CDR2 YFSETQ. The CDR3 has 13 amino acids. CDR3 DNA sequence: TGCGCCAGCAGCTTGGCCGGTTCGTGGGGCTACACCTTC. It codes for CASSLAGSWGYTF.

In this sample, this clonotype turned up many times. V is TRBV4-3 and J is TRBJ2-1; a weak D match, TRBD2 (6 bases). The germline CDR1 and CDR2 sequences are LGHNA and YSLEER. The CDR3 spans 16 residues. The ends were cut back, 4 bases at V and 5 bases at J, with 18 bases in the middle. CDR3 sequence (DNA): TGCGCCAGCAGCCTGACAGTGGGAGGCCCCCACAATGAGCAGTTCTTC. This encodes CASSLTVGGPHNEQFF.

In its sample, this clonotype was seen many times. The chain joins TRBV6-2 or TRBV6-3 to TRBJ2-7; D gene unclear. Germline V lookup: CDR1 MNHEY, CDR2 SVGEGT. The V and J ends lost 4 bases and 2 bases respectively, with 15 bases between them. The CDR3 consists of 15 residues. The CDR3 region has the DNA TGTGCCAGCAGTTTGAGGTTGGCGAGTCCCTACGAGCAGTACTTC. Translation gives CASSLRLASPYEQYF.

This clonotype showed up many times. The V gene is TRBV11-2, the J gene TRBJ2-7; weak D call: TRBD1 (5 bases). Germline V lookup: CDR1 SGHAT, CDR2 FQNNGV. The length of the CDR3 is 13 residues. The V end was cut by 4 bases, the J end by 0 bases, with 7 bases between. The CDR3 loop is CASSSTDSYEQYF. The CDR3 nucleotides read TGTGCCAGCAGCTCGACAGACTCCTACGAGCAGTACTTC.

This clonotype was seen many times. The chain is built from TRBV6-2 or TRBV6-3 and TRBJ1-5; the D is unclear. The CDR3 has 19 residues. CDR1 and CDR2 from the germline V gene are MNHEY and SVGEGT. V was pared by 0 bases and J by 0 bases, with 18 bases between. DNA of the CDR3: TGTGCCAGCAGTTACTCTTTTGGGGAAGAAACTTATAGCAATCAGCCCCAGCATTTT. It yields the protein CASSYSFGEETYSNQPQHF.

The chain employs TRBV28 and TRBJ1-1, with 10 bases that match TRBD1. V gave up 5 bases and J gave up 6 bases; unmatched junction bases: 9. Germline CDR1 is MDHEN and CDR2 is SYDVKM. This CDR3 comprises 15 residues. The CDR3 protein is CASSPHGTGVPEAFF. The CDR3 nucleotides read TGTGCCAGCAGTCCCCACGGGACAGGGGTCCCTGAAGCTTTCTTT.

This clonotype has just a few counts. The chain recombines TRBV6-1 with TRBJ2-5; possible D gene TRBD1, 6 bases. Germline CDR1 MNHNS, CDR2 SASEGT. CDR3 length: 14 residues. The germline V and J ends were trimmed by 6 bases and 3 bases, with 14 bases remaining between them. The CDR3 loop is CASSGPGQKETQYF. CDR3 DNA: TGTGCCAGCAGCGGACCGGGACAAAAAGAGACCCAGTACTTC.

This clonotype was counted only a few times. The chain employs TRBV2 and TRBJ2-3, with D possibly TRBD2 on 7 matching bases. CDR3 length: 13 residues. Germline CDR1 SNHLY, CDR2 FYNNEI. Trimming removed 3 bases from V and 13 bases from J, with 17 bases in between. The CDR3 protein is CASSDWVGGAEYF. CDR3 bases: TGTGCCAGCAGTGATTGGGTAGGGGGGGCCGAGTATTTT.

This clonotype was picked up many times. V gene TRBV5-1 combines with J gene TRBJ2-1; 7 bases line up with TRBD1. Germline V lookup: CDR1 SGHRS, CDR2 YFSETQ. After removal of 4 bases from V and 5 bases from J, the junction contained 6 bases not matched to a gene. The CDR3 contains 14 residues. The CDR3: CASSPGQRDNEQFF. The CDR3 DNA reads as TGCGCCAGCAGCCCGGGACAGAGGGACAATGAGCAGTTCTTC.

This clonotype was counted many times. This sequence joins TRBV24-1 and TRBJ2-3, with D perhaps matching TRBD1 (6 bases). Trimming stripped 7 bases from V and 3 bases from J, with 10 bases between. CDR1 is KGHDR and CDR2 is SFDVKD in the germline V gene. CDR3 length: 13 amino acids. CDR3 protein: CATRMQGTDTQYF. CDR3 nucleotide sequence: TGTGCCACCAGGATGCAGGGGACAGATACGCAGTATTTT.

This chain connects TRBV12-3 or TRBV12-4 to TRBJ2-1; no definite D call. Trimming took 6 bases from V and 12 from J, leaving 18 bases between them. The CDR3 length is 13 residues. CDR3 nucleotides: TGTGCCAGCAGGGAATCATTAAGAAATCGGCAGTTCTTC. Amino acids: CASRESLRNRQFF.

This chain links TRBV11-2 with TRBJ2-7; 8 positions match TRBD1. Germline V lookup: CDR1 SGHAT, CDR2 FQNNGV. This CDR3 region has 15 residues. J gave up 7 bases and V 5 bases, and 13 bases lay outside the gene matches. The CDR3 region is CASSPPDRGMGEQYF. As DNA, the CDR3 is TGTGCCAGCAGCCCCCCTGACAGGGGAATGGGAGAGCAGTACTTC.